The 29 T cell receptor beta chains given below trace back to one sample, sequenced in a study of T cell responses to AZD1222 COVID-19 vaccine. Sequenced by immunoSEQ multiplex PCR; TCRdb stores in-frame clones only, minus some. Among 100,000 to 150,000 clones listed, about 85% were seen once. The specimen was peripheral blood, collected on day 0 of AZD1222 vaccination. These receptors all come from an adult in good health.

The J gene is TRBJ1-1, the V gene TRBV7-9, with D perhaps TRBD1 (5 bases). Trimming removed 3 bases at V and 5 bases at J, with 10 bases between. The CDR3 is 13 residues long. The V gene's germline CDR1 is SEHNR and CDR2 FQNEAQ (reference sequence). CDR3 nucleotide sequence: TGTGCCAGCAGCTTCGACAGCGGAACTGAAGCTTTCTTT. Translation gives CASSFDSGTEAFF.

This rearrangement joins TRBV19 to TRBJ1-6; TRBD1 aligns across 7 bases. The CDR3 is 17 amino acids. Germline V gives CDR1 LNHDA, CDR2 SQIVND (reference sequence). Trimming removed 2 bases from V and 0 bases from J; junction bases left unmatched: 4. CDR3 residues: CASSIQGDLSYNSPLHF. The CDR3 DNA sequence: TGTGCCAGTAGTATACAGGGGGACCTCTCCTATAATTCACCCCTCCACTTT.

This clone was detected a few times. This chain joins TRBV2 and TRBJ1-5, with unresolved D. The CDR3 is made up of 15 amino acids. V gave up 8 bases and J gave up 1 base, with 15 bases separating them. Germline assignment: CDR1 SNHLY and CDR2 FYNNEI. CDR3 in DNA: TGTGCCAGCCGCCAGACCTTTGGGAGCAATCAGCCCCAGCATTTT. The encoded protein is CASRQTFGSNQPQHF.

The chain has TRBV30 and TRBJ1-3; D is unclear. The CDR3 is 12 residues long. Per the germline V gene, CDR1 is GTSNPN and CDR2 is SVGIG (reference sequence). Trimming removed 8 bases from V and 1 base from J, with 9 bases in between. The CDR3 bases are TGTGCCGGGGATAGGTCTGGAAACACCATATATTTT. Protein product: CAGDRSGNTIYF.

The gene calls are TRBV7-9 and TRBJ2-5, with D hard to call. The length of the CDR3 is 14 residues. Germline CDR1 SEHNR, CDR2 FQNEAQ (reference sequence). Trimming shortened V by 5 bases and J by 0 bases, and 10 bases separated the two germline ends. The CDR3 DNA sequence: TGTGCCAGCAGCGTCCAGATAGACCAAGAGACCCAGTACTTC. Protein: CASSVQIDQETQYF.

This chain uses TRBV2 with TRBJ2-6; D ambiguous. CDR1 is SNHLY and CDR2 is FYNNEI in the germline V gene. The CDR3 sequence is 17 residues long. With 4 bases removed from V and 0 bases from J, the gap between germline ends came to 13 bases. CDR3 DNA sequence: TGTGCCAGCAGTGGACACGGAGTACTCTCTGGGGCCAACGTCCTGACTTTC. It yields the protein CASSGHGVLSGANVLTF.

The V and J genes are TRBV6-2 or TRBV6-3 and TRBJ1-2, with 7 bases identical to TRBD1. J lost 8 bases, V lost 4 bases, and 4 bases had no gene match. This CDR3 is built from 12 residues. The germline V gene encodes CDR1 MNHEY and CDR2 SVGEGT. The CDR3 reads CASSSTGRGYTF. The DNA of the CDR3 is TGTGCCAGCAGTTCGACAGGGAGAGGCTACACCTTC.

The chain links TRBV15 to TRBJ2-7; 8 bases are shared with TRBD1. V shed 1 base, J shed 2 bases, and the junction held 4 bases outside the gene matches. This CDR3 has 15 amino acids. Germline loops: CDR1 LNHNV, CDR2 YYDKDF (reference sequence). DNA of the CDR3: TGTGCCACCAGCAGAGTGGGACAGGCCACCTACGAGCAGTACTTC. Translation: CATSRVGQATYEQYF.

J is TRBJ2-7 and V is TRBV4-1; 9 bases fit TRBD1. Germline lookup yields CDR1 MGHRA and CDR2 YSYEKL. J lost 3 bases, V lost 2 bases, and 8 bases had no gene match. The CDR3 extends over 16 amino acids. The CDR3 here is CASSQSGDRVRYEQYF. CDR3 sequence (DNA): TGCGCCAGCAGCCAATCCGGGGACAGGGTCCGCTACGAGCAGTACTTC.

The rearrangement links TRBV7-3 to TRBJ1-5; D might be TRBD1 (6 bases). Germline CDR1 SGHTA, CDR2 FQGTGA. The CDR3 consists of 15 residues. V lost 1 base to trimming and J lost 2 bases, with 9 bases between them. The CDR3 bases are TGTGCCAGCAGCTTAAAGACAGGACGCAATCAGCCCCAGCATTTT. Amino acid sequence: CASSLKTGRNQPQHF.

On this clone itself: The CDR3 does not end in the conserved phenylalanine or tryptophan, so this is likely a read error. The DNA is omitted, as the CDR3 cannot be located on it reliably, and the CDR3 follows TCRdb's listing. The chain is built from TRBV28 and TRBJ2-7; the table's D call, TRBD1, was not checked against the DNA. The CDR3 is 13 amino acids in total, end residues counted. Germline CDR1 reads MDHEN; CDR2 reads SYDVKM. The CDR3 reads CASSTRDRGPIKT.

The gene calls are TRBV5-8 and TRBJ1-2, with D possibly being TRBD1 (6 bases). The CDR3 loop spans 15 amino acids. Germline CDR1 is SGHTS and CDR2 is YDEGEE. Trimming stripped 0 bases from V and 4 bases from J, with 13 bases between. The CDR3 bases are TGTGCCAGCAGCTTGGGGCAGGGGATCTCCTATGGCTACACCTTC. Translated, it gives CASSLGQGISYGYTF.

The V gene is TRBV2, the J gene TRBJ2-7; 8 nucleotides match TRBD1. After removal of 5 bases from V and 0 bases from J, the junction contained 6 bases not matched to a gene. Germline loops: CDR1 SNHLY, CDR2 FYNNEI. This CDR3 comprises 15 residues. CDR3 DNA: TGTGCCAGCAGTCCCAGGGGGCGGAACTCCTACGAGCAGTACTTC. Protein product: CASSPRGRNSYEQYF.

This clone was counted a single time. The gene calls are TRBV4-1 and TRBJ1-2; TRBD1 aligns across 12 bases. V was pared by 1 base and J by 6 bases, with 9 bases of the junction left unmatched. CDR3 length equals 17 residues. Looked up from germline, CDR1 is MGHRA and CDR2 is YSYEKL. Here the CDR3 DNA reads TGCGCCAGCAGCCAAGCCCTGTTGGGGACAGGGGGCCATGGCTACACCTTC. It specifies CASSQALLGTGGHGYTF.

The chain uses TRBV5-1 and TRBJ2-3, with D perhaps given as TRBD1 or TRBD2 (5 bases each). Germline CDR1 and CDR2: SGHRS and YFSETQ. This CDR3 comprises 15 residues. Trimming left V 5 bases short and J 4 bases short, with 17 bases between. The DNA of the CDR3 is TGCGCCAGCAGGGGGCGGGTGGATATGTCAGATACGCAGTATTTT. Protein: CASRGRVDMSDTQYF.

The rearrangement uses TRBV15 and TRBJ2-3; tentative D call: TRBD1 (5 bases). Per germline, CDR1 LNHNV and CDR2 YYDKDF (reference sequence). The CDR3 contains 13 residues. The germline V and J ends were trimmed by 1 base and 5 bases, with 7 bases remaining between them. CDR3 loop: CATSRAQGDTQYF. Written as DNA, the CDR3 is TGTGCCACCAGCAGAGCTCAGGGAGATACGCAGTATTTT.

The chain uses TRBV5-1 and TRBJ2-3; D is possibly TRBD1 (6 bases). Germline values: CDR1 SGHRS, CDR2 YFSETQ. V lost 4 bases, J lost 0 bases, and 18 bases lay in between. The CDR3 is made up of 17 amino acids. The CDR3, as DNA: TGCGCCAGCAGCCCAGAAACCGGGACAACTAGCACAGATACGCAGTATTTT. It yields the protein CASSPETGTTSTDTQYF.

The V and J genes are TRBV6-2 or TRBV6-3 and TRBJ2-2, with D possibly being TRBD1 or TRBD2 (5 bases each). Looked up from germline, CDR1 is MNHEY and CDR2 is SVGEGT. V shed 4 bases and J shed 5 bases, with 11 bases lying between them. The CDR3 consists of 14 residues. The CDR3 here is CASSSRETTGELFF. CDR3 DNA sequence: TGTGCCAGCAGTTCCAGGGAGACGACCGGGGAGCTGTTTTTT.

The J gene is TRBJ1-4, the V gene TRBV5-4; 8 nucleotides align to TRBD1. The junction had 4 bases not matched to a gene; V was cut back by 0 bases and J by 6 bases. There are 15 residues in the CDR3. The germline CDR1 and CDR2 sequences are SGHNT and YYREEE (reference sequence). The CDR3 DNA sequence: TGTGCCAGCAGCTTGGGGACAGGGCGGGATGAAAAACTGTTTTTT. This sequence encodes CASSLGTGRDEKLFF.

This clone appeared a single time. The gene calls are TRBV4-2 and TRBJ2-3; D is possibly TRBD1 (5 bases). The CDR3 contains 14 residues. Trimming shortened V by 0 bases and J by 1 base, and 5 bases separated the two germline ends. Germline lookup yields CDR1 LGHNA and CDR2 YNFKEQ. CDR3 loop: CASSQETGTDTQYF. The CDR3, as DNA: TGTGCCAGCAGCCAAGAGACAGGCACAGATACGCAGTATTTT.

The chain recombines TRBV5-1 with TRBJ1-4; 8 bases map to TRBD1. CDR1 SGHRS and CDR2 YFSETQ come from the germline V gene. CDR3 length: 15 amino acids. J was trimmed by 3 bases and V by 2 bases; bases with no gene match: 3. The CDR3, as DNA: TGCGCCAGCAGCTTCCGACAGGGGTCTAATGAAAAACTGTTTTTT. Amino acid sequence: CASSFRQGSNEKLFF.

This sequence joins TRBV10-3 and TRBJ2-7; TRBD2 might be the D (6 bases). The CDR3 loop spans 12 amino acids. CDR1 and CDR2 from the germline V gene are ENHRY and SYGVKD. Trimming stripped 6 bases from V and 9 bases from J, with 15 bases between. CDR3 in DNA: TGTGCCATCAGAATGGAGGCCGGGGGGCAGTACTTC. It codes for CAIRMEAGGQYF.

The chain couples TRBV28 to TRBJ2-7; tentatively, D is TRBD1 (5 bases). CDR1 MDHEN and CDR2 SYDVKM come from the germline V gene. V lost 6 bases, J lost 1 base, and 19 bases lay in between. CDR3 length: 16 residues. The CDR3 sequence is CASSSPLRAGSYEQYF. In nucleotides, the CDR3 is TGTGCCAGCAGCTCTCCACTCAGGGCCGGGTCCTACGAGCAGTACTTC.

The gene calls are TRBV7-6 and TRBJ1-5; D remains unclear. V gave up 1 base and J gave up 0 bases, with 7 bases separating them. This CDR3 has 15 amino acids. Germline CDR1 SGHVS, CDR2 FNYEAQ. CDR3 protein: CASSLGPHSNQPQHF. The CDR3 DNA follows: TGTGCCAGCAGCTTAGGGCCCCATAGCAATCAGCCCCAGCATTTT.

The CDR3 reads CASSLDRYNQPQHF. The DNA for the CDR3 is TGTGCCAGCAGCTTGGATAGATACAATCAGCCCCAGCATTTT. V gene TRBV7-9 combines with J gene TRBJ1-5; D is ambiguous. Germline CDR1 is SEHNR and CDR2 is FQNEAQ (reference sequence). The CDR3 spans 14 residues. The ends were cut back, 3 bases at V and 3 bases at J, with 9 bases in the middle.

The chain is built from TRBV10-3 and TRBJ1-2, with TRBD1 identical over 10 bases. V lost 4 bases to trimming and J lost 5 bases; unmatched junction nucleotides: 4. The CDR3 is made up of 14 amino acids. Per the germline V gene, CDR1 is ENHRY and CDR2 is SYGVKD. CDR3 nucleotide sequence: TGTGCCATCAGTGCGGACAGGGGGTGGTATGGCTACACCTTC. Translated, it gives CAISADRGWYGYTF.

V gene TRBV5-1 combines with J gene TRBJ2-1, with a possible D match to TRBD1 (5 bases). Germline V gives CDR1 SGHRS, CDR2 YFSETQ. This CDR3 spans 15 amino acids. V gave up 0 bases and J gave up 4 bases, with 11 bases separating them. Here the CDR3 reads CASSLEAGWYNEQFF. DNA for the CDR3: TGCGCCAGCAGCTTGGAGGCAGGGTGGTACAATGAGCAGTTCTTC.

This chain joins TRBV20-1 and TRBJ2-3; TRBD1 might be the D (5 bases). The CDR3 extends over 14 amino acids. Germline values: CDR1 DFQATT, CDR2 SNEGSKA (reference sequence). The V gene lost 3 bases and the J gene lost 14 bases, with 24 bases spanning the gap. CDR3 nucleotide sequence: TGCAGTGCTAGTGAGCCCCCCCCAGGGTTTTTCCCGTATTTT. Translating gives CSASEPPPGFFPYF.

The chain is built from TRBV9 and TRBJ1-1; TRBD1 agrees at 9 bases. The junction had 3 bases not matched to a gene; V was cut back by 0 bases and J by 3 bases. Germline assignment: CDR1 SGDLS and CDR2 YYNGEE. This CDR3 spans 15 amino acids. CDR3 bases: TGTGCCAGCAGCGTAGAGGGACAGGGATACACTGAAGCTTTCTTT. The encoded protein is CASSVEGQGYTEAFF.